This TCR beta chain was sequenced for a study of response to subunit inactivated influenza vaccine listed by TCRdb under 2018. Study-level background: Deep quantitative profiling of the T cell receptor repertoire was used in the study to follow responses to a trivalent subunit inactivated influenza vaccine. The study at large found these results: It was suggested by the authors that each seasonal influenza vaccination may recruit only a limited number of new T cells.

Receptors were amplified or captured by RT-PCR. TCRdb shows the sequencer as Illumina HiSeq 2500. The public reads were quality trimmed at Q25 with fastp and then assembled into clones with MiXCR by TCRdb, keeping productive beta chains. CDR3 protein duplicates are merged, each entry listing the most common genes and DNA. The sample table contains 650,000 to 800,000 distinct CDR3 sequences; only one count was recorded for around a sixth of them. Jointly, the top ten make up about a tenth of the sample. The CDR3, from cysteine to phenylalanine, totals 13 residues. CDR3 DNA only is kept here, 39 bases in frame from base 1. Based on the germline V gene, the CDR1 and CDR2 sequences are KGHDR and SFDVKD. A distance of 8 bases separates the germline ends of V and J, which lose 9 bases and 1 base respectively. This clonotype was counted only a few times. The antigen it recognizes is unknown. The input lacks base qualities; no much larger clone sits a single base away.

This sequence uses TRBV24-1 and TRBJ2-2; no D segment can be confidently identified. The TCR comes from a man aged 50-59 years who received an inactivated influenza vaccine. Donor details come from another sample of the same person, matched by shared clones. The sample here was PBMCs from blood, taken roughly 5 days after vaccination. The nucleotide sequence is TGTGCCACCGGCGGCGAGAACACCGGGGAGCTGTTTTTT. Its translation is CATGGENTGELFF.